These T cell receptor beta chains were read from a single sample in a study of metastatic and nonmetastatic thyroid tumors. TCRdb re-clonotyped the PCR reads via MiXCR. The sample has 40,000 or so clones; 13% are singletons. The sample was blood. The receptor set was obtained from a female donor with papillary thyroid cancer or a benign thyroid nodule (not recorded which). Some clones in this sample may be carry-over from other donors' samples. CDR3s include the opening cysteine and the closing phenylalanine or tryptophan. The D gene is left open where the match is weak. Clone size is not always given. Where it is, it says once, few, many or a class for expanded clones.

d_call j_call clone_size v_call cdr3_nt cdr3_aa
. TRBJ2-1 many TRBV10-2 TGCGCCAGCAGCATAGGGAGCTCCTACAATGAGCAGTTCTTC CASSIGSSYNEQFF
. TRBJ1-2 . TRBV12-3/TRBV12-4 TGTGCCAGCAGTCTATCAAACTATGGCTGCACCTTC CASSLSNYGCTF
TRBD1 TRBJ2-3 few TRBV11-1 TGTGCCAGCAGCTCAGCGCTGGACAGGGGAACGACAGATACGCAGTATTTT CASSSALDRGTTDTQYF
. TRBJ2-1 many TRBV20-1 TGCAGTGCCCTAGGGGGGCGCCTAAAAGGCAATGAGCAGTTCTTC CSALGGRLKGNEQFF
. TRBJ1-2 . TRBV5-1 TGCGCCAGCATACCCGCCCTGGGCGAACCATTTGTCGGCTACACCTTC CASIPALGEPFVGYTF
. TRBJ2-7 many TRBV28 TGTGCCTCTAACCTTGCCCCCTACGAGCAGTACTTC CASNLAPYEQYF
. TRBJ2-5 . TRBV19 TGTGCCAGTAGTCCCACGACCGACCGGGAAGAGGCCCAGTACTTC CASSPTTDREEAQYF
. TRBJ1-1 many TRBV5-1 TGCGCCAGCAGCTTGGAACCGGGGGATAACACTGAAGCTTTCTTT CASSLEPGDNTEAFF
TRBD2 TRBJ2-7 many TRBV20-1 TGCAGTGCCCAACCTTCTAGACTAGCGGGAGTTGCGCAGTACTTC CSAQPSRLAGVAQYF
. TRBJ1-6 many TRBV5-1 TGCGCCAGCAACGATGGCGGCAATTCACCCCTCCACTTT CASNDGGNSPLHF
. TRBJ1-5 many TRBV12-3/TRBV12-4 TGTGCCAGCAGTTTTCCAGGAGATCAGCCCCAGCATTTT CASSFPGDQPQHF
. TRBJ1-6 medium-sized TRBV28 TGTGCCAGCACCGTAACCGGGACGCCCCTCCACTTT CASTVTGTPLHF
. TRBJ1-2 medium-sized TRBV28 TGTGCCAGCAGTTATCACCGGACAGTAAACTATGGCTACACCTTC CASSYHRTVNYGYTF
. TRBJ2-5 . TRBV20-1 TGCAGTGCTAGAGGTCGTGACAACCAAGAGACCCAGTACTTC CSARGRDNQETQYF
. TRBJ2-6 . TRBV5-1 TGCGCCAGCAGCTTGAGCTCTGGGGACGACGTCCTGACTTTC CASSLSSGDDVLTF
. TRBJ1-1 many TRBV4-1 TGCGCCAGCAGCCAGGAAAGGGACCGCCGGAGCCTCTTT CASSQERDRRSLF
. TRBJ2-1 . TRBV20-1 TGCAGTGCTAGAGATTGGCAGACCTACAATGAGCAGTTCTTC CSARDWQTYNEQFF
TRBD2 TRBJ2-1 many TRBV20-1 TGCAGTGCGGGACTAGCGGGAGGCAGCGAGCAGTTCTTC CSAGLAGGSEQFF
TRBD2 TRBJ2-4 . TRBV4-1 TGCGCCGGCAGCCAAGATCCCATCACTAGCGGGATAGCCAAAAACATTCAGTACTTC CAGSQDPITSGIAKNIQYF
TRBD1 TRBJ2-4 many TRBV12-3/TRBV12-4 TGTGCCAGCAGTGACCGACAGGGTAACATTCAGTACTTC CASSDRQGNIQYF
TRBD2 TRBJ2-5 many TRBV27 TGTGCCAGCAGTTTATCGTGGGCTAGCGGGGGGGGGGACCAGTACTTC CASSLSWASGGGDQYF
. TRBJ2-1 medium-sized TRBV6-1 TGTGCCGCTATACTGACCGCAGGAAGTACGTTCTTC CAAILTAGSTFF
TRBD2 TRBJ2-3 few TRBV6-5 TGTGCCAGCATTTACTCTACTAGCGGGATAACGCAGTATTTT CASIYSTSGITQYF
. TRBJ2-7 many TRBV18 TGTGCCAGCTCGCCTTCCCTTAGAAGCGGTGTTACCTACGAGCAGTACTTC CASSPSLRSGVTYEQYF
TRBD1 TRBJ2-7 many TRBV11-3 TGTGCCAGCAGCCCCACCGGGACAGGTTTAGGAGAGCAGTACTTC CASSPTGTGLGEQYF
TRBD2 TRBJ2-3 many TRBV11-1 TGTGCCAGCAGCCGAACTAGCGGGAGCACAGATACGCAGTATTTT CASSRTSGSTDTQYF
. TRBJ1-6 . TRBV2 TGTGCCAGCATCCAAAACTCAGTGGGCGCGTGTTCACCCCTCCACTTT CASIQNSVGACSPLHF
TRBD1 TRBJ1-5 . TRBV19 TGTGCCAGTAGTCCGTACAGGGGGTCAGGCAATCAGCCCCAGCATTTT CASSPYRGSGNQPQHF
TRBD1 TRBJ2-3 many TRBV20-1 TGCAGTGCAGACAGGGGGCTCAGCACAGATACGCAGTATTTT CSADRGLSTDTQYF
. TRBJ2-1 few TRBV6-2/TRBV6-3 TGTGCCAGCAGTCGCCCATTTGGAGACTATGAGCAGTTCTTC CASSRPFGDYEQFF
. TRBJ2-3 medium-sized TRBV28 TGTGCCAGCACCCAACTTGGAGGTATCACAGATACGCAGTATTTT CASTQLGGITDTQYF
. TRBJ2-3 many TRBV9 TGTGCCAGCAGCGTAGGAGGGTTTAAGACAGATACGCAGTATTTT CASSVGGFKTDTQYF
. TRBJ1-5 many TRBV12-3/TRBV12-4 TGTGCCAGCAGTAAAGAGGGTAATCAGCCCCAGCATTTT CASSKEGNQPQHF
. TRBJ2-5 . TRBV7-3 TGTGCCAGCAACCTCCTAGGGAGGCCCCTACAAGAGACCCAGTACTTC CASNLLGRPLQETQYF
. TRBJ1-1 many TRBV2 TGTGCCAGCAGCGATTCGGGTGGCTACACTGAAGCTTTCTTT CASSDSGGYTEAFF
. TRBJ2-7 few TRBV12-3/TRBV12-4 TGTGCCAGCAGTTTGAATCCGGGGCCCTACGAGCAGTACTTC CASSLNPGPYEQYF
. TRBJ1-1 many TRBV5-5 TGTGCCAGCAGCGCCGAGCCTTGGGACACTGAAGCTTTCTTT CASSAEPWDTEAFF
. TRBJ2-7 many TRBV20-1 TGCAGTGCAGACCCAGGGGGGGCCTCGGAAGAGCAGTACTTC CSADPGGASEEQYF
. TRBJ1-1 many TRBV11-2 TGTGCCAGCAGCTTAGGGCGCAGCACTGAAGCTTTCTTT CASSLGRSTEAFF
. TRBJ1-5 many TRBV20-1 TGCAGTGCCCTCCGACAGATAAATCAGCCCCAGCATTTT CSALRQINQPQHF
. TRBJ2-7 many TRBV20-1 TGCAGTGCTAGAGTTACTGGCGGAGACTTCTACGAGCAGTACTTC CSARVTGGDFYEQYF
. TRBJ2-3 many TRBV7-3 TGTGCCAGCAGCCCCGACAGTTACACAGATACGCAGTATTTT CASSPDSYTDTQYF
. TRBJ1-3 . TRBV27 TGTGCCAGCAGTTTATCTGGGGGGATCGGAAACACCATATATTTT CASSLSGGIGNTIYF
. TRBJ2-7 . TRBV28 TGTGCCAGCAGTACCACGGGGAAAGGGGACGGGAGCGGCCACGAACAGTACTTC CASSTTGKGDGSGHEQYF
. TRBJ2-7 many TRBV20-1 TGCAGTGCTAGGGTTACAGGTATGAGGCGACCCTACGAGCAGTACTTC CSARVTGMRRPYEQYF
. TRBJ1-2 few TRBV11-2 TGTGCCAGCAGGAGTCCCAGGGGACGTTATGGCTACACCTTC CASRSPRGRYGYTF
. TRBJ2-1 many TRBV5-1 TGCGCCAGCAGCGATGCCTGGAATGAGCAGTTCTTC CASSDAWNEQFF
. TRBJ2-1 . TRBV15 TGTGCCACCAGCAGAGGCGGCATTGAATACAATGAGCAGTTCTTC CATSRGGIEYNEQFF
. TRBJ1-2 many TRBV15 TGTGCCACCAGCAGGGGGGGATTCTTCTATGGCTACACCTTC CATSRGGFFYGYTF
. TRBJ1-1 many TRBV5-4 TGTGCCAGCAGCTTGGGCAGGGGATTCACTGAAGCTTTCTTT CASSLGRGFTEAFF
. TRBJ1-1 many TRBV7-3 TGTGCCAGCAGCTCCCTTGGACTGGCTGAAGCTTTCTTT CASSSLGLAEAFF
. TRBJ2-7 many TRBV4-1 TGCGCCAGCAGCCCCCAGGGGGGTGTCGAGCAGTACTTC CASSPQGGVEQYF
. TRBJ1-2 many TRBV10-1 TGCGCCAGCAGTGAGTCGACGCAGAGAGGCTACACCTTC CASSESTQRGYTF
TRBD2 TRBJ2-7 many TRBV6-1 TGTGCCACCAGGCAAACCGGGACTAGAGGTTACGAGCAGTACTTC CATRQTGTRGYEQYF
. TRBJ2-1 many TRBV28 TGTGCCAGCAAGAAGGACAGTCGATTGAGCAATGAGCAGTTCTTC CASKKDSRLSNEQFF
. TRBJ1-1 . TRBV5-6 TGTGCCAGCAGCGACATGACAGTCCATCAGTCTGAAGCTTTCTTT CASSDMTVHQSEAFF
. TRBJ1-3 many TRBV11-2 TGTGCCAGCAGCTTAGTTTCTGGAAACACCATATATTTT CASSLVSGNTIYF
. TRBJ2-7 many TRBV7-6 TGTGCCAGCAGCTCAGTCCCGGGACACACCTACGAGCAGTACTTC CASSSVPGHTYEQYF
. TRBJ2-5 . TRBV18 TGTGCCAGCTCACCATTCTCGGACCGCCAAGAGACCCAGTACTTC CASSPFSDRQETQYF